The clone carrying this T cell receptor beta chain was picked up many times. Its antigen is currently unknown. The V segment lost 2 bases and the J segment 2 bases; nucleotides outside the gene matches: 8. Germline V gene lookup returns CDR1 MGHRA and CDR2 YSYEKL. The length of the CDR3 is 17 residues. With 10-nucleotide random UMIs, 5'RACE was used to make the cDNA. A single run covered 15-18 subjects with over 170 million TCR-beta sequences. TCRdb analysed the 5' RACE reads with MiXCR anew, one entry per CDR3 protein. The sample consists of some 46,000 distinct CDR3 sequences, around 4.5% of them appearing once. The entry originates in a study of neurological immune-mediated disorders. Findings and caveats of the study: Expanded clones shared no CDR3 amino acid sequences across subjects, suggesting private repertoires in all groups.

The chain is built from TRBV4-1 and TRBJ1-2, with 10 bases aligning to TRBD1. The sequence came from a woman aged 55 to 70 with multiple sclerosis. The sample taken for sequencing was PBMCs. The CDR3 loop is CASSQQGQGSRNYGYTF. In nucleotides, the CDR3 is TGCGCCAGCAGCCAACAGGGACAGGGGAGTAGAAACTATGGCTACACCTTC.